At least ten counts were recorded for the clone carrying this T cell receptor beta chain. Its antigen is still unknown. This entry belongs to a study of identical twins. Study-wide points: Researchers reported weaker excess twin sharing in beta out-of-frame sequences. Not following the same donors, the study drew its conclusions from cross-sectional statistical analysis. It was possible that invariant MAIT and iNKT cells partly confounded the zero-insertion analyses.

CDR3 size: 17 residues. The V end lost 0 bases, the J end lost 1 base, and 13 bases lay between the germline ends. Per the germline V gene, CDR1 is ENHRY and CDR2 is SYGVKD. TCRdb called the 5' RACE reads again in MiXCR, with one record for every CDR3 protein. The sample carries hundreds of thousands of distinct CDR3 sequences, less than 10% recorded once. This sample also belongs to another study, concerning yellow fever vaccine responses in identical twins. This second study says: Reported findings indicate that twins' vaccine T cell responses seemed partially convergent, partially personalized.

Sequencing used PBMCs. The origin of this receptor is a woman between 18 and 29 years old in good health. The genes are TRBV10-3 and TRBJ2-1, with D possibly TRBD2 on 5 matching bases. The CDR3: CAISESGSVQSYNEQFF. CDR3 nucleotides: TGTGCCATCAGTGAGTCGGGTAGCGTACAGTCCTACAATGAGCAGTTCTTC.